The 21 T cell receptor beta chains below were found in one sample sequenced in a study of blood T cells in healthy people across ages. A second roughly 6 to 11 cycle PCR used barcoded and J-beta primers. TCRdb itself ran the 5' RACE reads through MiXCR, one entry per CDR3 protein. The table lists about 670,000 distinct CDR3 sequences, around 38% of them singletons, with about 30% in the top ten. The sequenced material came from blood. The receptors were sampled from an elderly man in good health.

The genes are TRBV7-6 and TRBJ1-5; D is possibly TRBD1 (5 bases). The CDR3 is 15 residues long. Deletions cut 3 bases from V and 1 base from J, with 10 bases between. Per the germline V gene, CDR1 is SGHVS and CDR2 is FNYEAQ. The CDR3 DNA is TGTGCCAGCAGCTTTCTTGGGGGGAGCAATCAGCCCCAGCATTTT. It specifies CASSFLGGSNQPQHF.

The chain is built from TRBV5-8 and TRBJ2-5; 10 bases line up with TRBD1. Germline V gives CDR1 SGHTS, CDR2 YDEGEE. This CDR3 comprises 15 residues. V lost 4 bases, J lost 4 bases, and 7 bases stayed unmatched. Here the CDR3 reads CASSAGQGIRETQYF. In DNA, the CDR3 is TGTGCCAGCAGCGCGGGACAGGGGATTCGAGAGACCCAGTACTTC.

This rearrangement joins TRBV6-2 or TRBV6-3 to TRBJ2-5; a possible D gene is TRBD2 (6 bases). Trimming cost V 6 bases and J 2 bases, with 16 bases left between them. The CDR3 consists of 15 residues. The germline CDR1 and CDR2 sequences are MNHEY and SVGEGT. CDR3 sequence (DNA): TGTGCCAGCAGGCACGGCGGGGCGGGACAAGAGACCCAGTACTTC. Amino acid sequence: CASRHGGAGQETQYF.

Only a few counts were recorded for this clonotype. This CDR3 reads CASSPGLAGGNEQYF. CDR3 nucleotide sequence: TGTGCCAGCAGTCCCGGACTAGCGGGAGGAAACGAGCAGTACTTC. V and J are TRBV7-2 and TRBJ2-7, with TRBD2 matching over 14 bases. CDR1 is SGHTA, CDR2 FQGNSA, per germline. CDR3 size: 15 residues. V lost 6 bases to trimming and J lost 5 bases; unmatched junction nucleotides: 6.

A few counts support this clonotype. As DNA, the CDR3 is TGTGCCAGCAGCGTCCGGGACTGGGGGTTCACAGATACGCAGTATTTT. Protein: CASSVRDWGFTDTQYF. The rearrangement joins TRBV7-2 to TRBJ2-3, with TRBD2 as a possible D gene (6 bases). Germline-derived CDR1 and CDR2 are SGHTA and FQGNSA. This CDR3 contains 16 residues. The germline V and J ends were trimmed by 5 bases and 2 bases, with 17 bases remaining between them.

This clonotype was observed a few times. The DNA of the CDR3 is TGTGCCAGCAGTTACCAAGGGACTACACAAGAGACCCAGTACTTC. Residues: CASSYQGTTQETQYF. The rearrangement uses TRBV6-6 and TRBJ2-5; 7 nucleotides agree with TRBD2. The trim removed 2 bases at V and 2 bases at J, leaving 5 bases unmatched. The CDR3 consists of 15 residues. Per the germline V gene, CDR1 is MNHNY and CDR2 is SVGAGI (reference sequence).

V gene TRBV7-2 combines with J gene TRBJ1-4; TRBD1 might be the D (6 bases). From germline, CDR1 is SGHTA and CDR2 FQGNSA. The CDR3 sequence is 15 residues long. V lost 5 bases, J lost 8 bases, and 18 bases lay in between. The CDR3 nucleotides read TGTGCCAGCAGCCATTATACTACAGGGTCGGAAAAACTGTTTTTT. Protein sequence: CASSHYTTGSEKLFF.

The rearrangement joins TRBV6-2 or TRBV6-3 to TRBJ2-1, with 9 positions matching TRBD2. Germline-derived CDR1 and CDR2 are MNHEY and SVGEGT. The CDR3 consists of 22 residues. Trimming cost V 7 bases and J 8 bases; bases outside gene matches: 33. This CDR3 reads CASTDMRGAPRGSGSLFDEQFF. In DNA, the CDR3 is TGTGCCAGCACCGATATGAGGGGGGCTCCACGGGGTAGCGGGAGCCTCTTCGATGAGCAGTTCTTC.

The chain is built from TRBV30 and TRBJ2-5, with D possibly TRBD2 on 5 matching bases. CDR1 GTSNPN and CDR2 SVGIG come from the germline V gene (reference sequence). The ends were cut back, 1 base at V and 7 bases at J, with 13 bases in the middle. The CDR3 has 13 amino acids. CDR3 in amino acids: CAWSEQAVGTQYF. CDR3 bases: TGTGCCTGGAGTGAACAAGCGGTCGGGACCCAGTACTTC.

The chain combines TRBV3-1 with TRBJ1-6; D possibly corresponds to TRBD1 (5 bases). This CDR3 spans 17 amino acids. Germline lookup yields CDR1 LGHDT and CDR2 YNNKEL (reference sequence). Trimming took off 10 bases at V and 10 bases at J, with 29 bases between the two ends. The CDR3 sequence: CATQRGEGNGGRSPLHF. The CDR3 DNA sequence: TGTGCCACCCAGAGAGGGGAGGGTAACGGCGGGAGATCACCCCTCCACTTT.

A note on this clonotype: One base away lies a much larger clone, so this may be a sequencing read error. Here the CDR3 reads CASSDAGQGNEAFF. The CDR3 coding sequence is TGTGCCAGCAGTGACGCCGGACAGGGAAATGAAGCTTTCTTT. The chain has TRBV6-6 and TRBJ1-1, with 8 positions matching TRBD1. V shed 5 bases, J shed 7 bases, and the junction held 9 bases outside the gene matches. CDR1 and CDR2 (germline): MNHNY, SVGAGI (reference sequence). This CDR3 has 14 residues.

In its sample, this clonotype was seen a few times. The CDR3 DNA is TGCGCCAGCAGCTTGGCGGGGTGGACCTCTGGGGCCAACGTCCTGACTTTC. Protein product: CASSLAGWTSGANVLTF. The chain links TRBV5-1 to TRBJ2-6, with a possible D match to TRBD2 (5 bases). This CDR3 spans 17 amino acids. The V end was cut by 0 bases, the J end by 0 bases, with 10 bases between. Germline V gene sequence: CDR1 SGHRS, CDR2 YFSETQ.

The CDR3 DNA reads TGTGCCTGGACCCCGACAGGGATGCGTTCACCCCTCCACTTT. Its translation is CAWTPTGMRSPLHF. The rearrangement joins TRBV30 to TRBJ1-6, with 7 bases lining up with TRBD1. CDR1 and CDR2 from the germline V gene are GTSNPN and SVGIG (reference sequence). V was clipped by 4 bases and J by 9 bases; unmatched bases: 9. The CDR3 totals 14 residues.

This chain uses TRBV4-3 with TRBJ2-5, with 9 bases aligning to TRBD2. Germline loops: CDR1 LGHNA, CDR2 YSLEER. The trim removed 3 bases at V and 2 bases at J, leaving 4 bases unmatched. CDR3 length: 15 residues. Here the CDR3 reads CASSQDSGGQETQYF. CDR3 in DNA: TGCGCCAGCAGCCAGGATAGCGGGGGTCAAGAGACCCAGTACTTC.

This clonotype has at least ten counts. V gene TRBV5-6 combines with J gene TRBJ2-4, with unresolved D. V gave up 1 base and J gave up 0 bases, with 14 bases separating them. The length of the CDR3 is 17 residues. Germline CDR1 and CDR2: SGHDT and YYEEEE. Here the CDR3 reads CASSLSFSEIAKNIQYF. The DNA of the CDR3 is TGTGCCAGCAGCTTGAGCTTCTCAGAGATAGCCAAAAACATTCAGTACTTC.

There are a few counts of this clonotype. The rearrangement uses TRBV29-1 and TRBJ2-5, with unresolved D. The CDR3 consists of 12 residues. Between the trimmed V and J ends, which lost 7 bases and 7 bases, there was a span of 16 bases. The V gene's germline CDR1 is SQVTM and CDR2 ANQGSEA. The CDR3 is CSAGPGRGTQYF. DNA of the CDR3: TGCAGCGCTGGTCCGGGCCGCGGGACCCAGTACTTC.

V is TRBV28 and J is TRBJ2-1; the match to TRBD1 covers 9 bases. CDR3 size: 15 residues. Germline CDR1 reads MDHEN; CDR2 reads SYDVKM. V lost 3 bases, J lost 3 bases, and 3 bases stayed unmatched. CDR3 amino acids: CASSLGTGNYNEQFF. The DNA of the CDR3 is TGTGCCAGCAGTTTGGGGACAGGGAACTACAATGAGCAGTTCTTC. The full variable domain, its missing parts supplied by reference TRBV28 and TRBJ2-1, is DVKVTQSSRYLVKRTGEKVFLECVQDMDHENMFWYRQDPGLGLRLIYFSYDVKMKEKGDIPEGYSVSREKKERFSLILESASTNQTSMYLCASSLGTGNYNEQFFGPGTRLTVL.

The chain combines TRBV7-2 with TRBJ2-7; the match to TRBD2 covers 12 bases. The CDR3 extends over 16 amino acids. Per the germline V gene, CDR1 is SGHTA and CDR2 is FQGNSA. The V segment lost 5 bases and the J segment 2 bases; nucleotides outside the gene matches: 7. The chain's CDR3 is CASSLGTSGYPYEQYF. CDR3 DNA: TGTGCCAGCAGCCTCGGGACTAGCGGGTACCCCTACGAGCAGTACTTC.

DNA for the CDR3: TGCAGTGTGGGTCGCAGAAACAATGAGCAGTTCTTC. Translating gives CSVGRRNNEQFF. The chain is built from TRBV20-1 and TRBJ2-1; D call uncertain. V was cut by 7 bases and J by 5 bases, with 12 bases left in between. Germline V gene data show CDR1 as DFQATT and CDR2 as SNEGSKA (reference sequence). This CDR3 comprises 12 residues.

This chain links TRBV20-1 with TRBJ2-6; 8 nucleotides align to TRBD1. Germline assignment: CDR1 DFQATT and CDR2 SNEGSKA (reference sequence). The V gene end was trimmed by 6 bases and the J gene end by 4 bases; junction bases not matched to a gene: 8. This CDR3 contains 15 residues. As DNA, the CDR3 is TGCAGTGCCCCGGGGACAGGCCCCGGGGCCAACGTCCTGACTTTC. Residues: CSAPGTGPGANVLTF.

Only a few counts were recorded for this clonotype. The chain combines TRBV7-9 with TRBJ2-1; D unclear. The germline CDR1 and CDR2 sequences are SEHNR and FQNEAQ (reference sequence). This CDR3 has 17 amino acids. The V and J ends lost 1 base and 2 bases respectively, with 15 bases between them. The CDR3 region has the DNA TGTGCCAGCAGCTTAGGGGTTGGTCCCCTGACCTACAATGAGCAGTTCTTC. Residues: CASSLGVGPLTYNEQFF.